These T cell receptor beta chains were read from a single sample in a study of T cells in Graves' hyperthyroidism and ophthalmopathy. MiXCR was run by TCRdb on the multiplex PCR reads, yielding one entry per CDR3 protein. The sample comprises over 500,000 distinct CDR3 sequences, over 15% of which are singletons, and around 17% rests with the top ten. Sequencing input: blood. All receptors come from a woman between 18 and 29 years old with Graves' ophthalmopathy. Both conserved end residues are part of each CDR3. The order of the fields is D gene, V gene, CDR3 length, clone size, J gene, CDR3 DNA, CDR3 protein. The D gene is left open where the match is weak. Expanded clones are given a class, and other clones once, few, many or no size at all.

d_gene: TRBD2
v_gene: TRBV3-1
len: 14
abundance: few
j_gene: TRBJ2-7
CDR3nt: TGTGCCAGCAGCCATCCCGGGGGGGCCAACGAGCAGTACTTC
CDR3aa: CASSHPGGANEQYF

d_gene: NA
v_gene: TRBV27
len: 14
abundance: few
j_gene: TRBJ1-2
CDR3nt: TGTGCCAGCAGTTACGGTGAGGGCGGCTATGGCTACACCTTC
CDR3aa: CASSYGEGGYGYTF

d_gene: NA
v_gene: TRBV4-3
len: 16
abundance: NA
j_gene: TRBJ2-1
CDR3nt: TGCGCCAGCAGCCCCGAACCGGGGAATTTAAACAATGAGCAGTTCTTC
CDR3aa: CASSPEPGNLNNEQFF

d_gene: NA
v_gene: TRBV12-5
len: 15
abundance: few
j_gene: TRBJ1-4
CDR3nt: TGTGCTAGTGGTCACCCAGGAAGAACTAATGAAAAACTGTTTTTT
CDR3aa: CASGHPGRTNEKLFF

d_gene: NA
v_gene: TRBV20-1
len: 13
abundance: NA
j_gene: TRBJ1-6
CDR3nt: TGCAGTGCTAGTCCGGGTCCCGGTTCACCCCTCCACTTT
CDR3aa: CSASPGPGSPLHF

d_gene: NA
v_gene: TRBV5-1
len: 14
abundance: many
j_gene: TRBJ1-1
CDR3nt: TGCGCCAGCAGCTTGGAGCCGGGGCTCACTGAAGCTTTCTTT
CDR3aa: CASSLEPGLTEAFF

d_gene: NA
v_gene: TRBV20-1
len: 11
abundance: few
j_gene: TRBJ1-2
CDR3nt: TGCAGTCTCCCCCGCAGGGACGGCTACACCTTC
CDR3aa: CSLPRRDGYTF

d_gene: NA
v_gene: TRBV3-1
len: 13
abundance: many
j_gene: TRBJ2-1
CDR3nt: TGTGCCAGCAGCCAAGGATGGTACAATGAGCAGTTCTTC
CDR3aa: CASSQGWYNEQFF

d_gene: NA
v_gene: TRBV4-2
len: 16
abundance: few
j_gene: TRBJ2-7
CDR3nt: TGTGCCAGCAGCCAAGTCGACGGATCGAGCTCCTACGAGCAGTACTTC
CDR3aa: CASSQVDGSSSYEQYF

d_gene: NA
v_gene: TRBV24-1
len: 14
abundance: NA
j_gene: TRBJ2-5
CDR3nt: TGTGCCACCAGTGTGGGGGGGCCGGGAGAGACCCAGTACTTC
CDR3aa: CATSVGGPGETQYF

d_gene: TRBD1
v_gene: TRBV7-9
len: 16
abundance: once
j_gene: TRBJ1-3
CDR3nt: TGTGCCAGCAGCCAACCCCGGACAGGGGAAGGAAACACCATATATTTT
CDR3aa: CASSQPRTGEGNTIYF

d_gene: TRBD1
v_gene: TRBV9
len: 13
abundance: many
j_gene: TRBJ2-5
CDR3nt: TGTGCCAGCAGCCCTGACAGGGGAAAGACCCAGTACTTC
CDR3aa: CASSPDRGKTQYF

d_gene: TRBD1
v_gene: TRBV7-3
len: 15
abundance: few
j_gene: TRBJ1-3
CDR3nt: TGTGCCAGCAGCGCCGCAGGGGGCGCCGGAAACACCATATATTTT
CDR3aa: CASSAAGGAGNTIYF

d_gene: NA
v_gene: TRBV12-5
len: 16
abundance: NA
j_gene: TRBJ1-1
CDR3nt: TGTGCTAGTGGTTTGGTACTGGGCAAAATGAACACTGAAGCTTTCTTT
CDR3aa: CASGLVLGKMNTEAFF

d_gene: NA
v_gene: TRBV30
len: 15
abundance: few
j_gene: TRBJ2-4
CDR3nt: TGTGCCTGGAGTGGTTTGGGAATAGCCAAAAACATTCAGTACTTC
CDR3aa: CAWSGLGIAKNIQYF

d_gene: NA
v_gene: TRBV11-3
len: 16
abundance: NA
j_gene: TRBJ2-5
CDR3nt: TGTGCCAGCAGCAGACTGGGTGGGGGGGCCTTGGAGACCCAGTACTTC
CDR3aa: CASSRLGGGALETQYF

d_gene: TRBD2
v_gene: TRBV5-8
len: 15
abundance: many
j_gene: TRBJ2-7
CDR3nt: TGTGCCAGCAGCTTTGAGCGGGGTAGGTCCTACGAGCAGTACTTC
CDR3aa: CASSFERGRSYEQYF

d_gene: NA
v_gene: TRBV11-2
len: 15
abundance: many
j_gene: TRBJ2-2
CDR3nt: TGTGCCAGCAGCTTAGAACAGGGAGGGACCGGGGAGCTGTTTTTT
CDR3aa: CASSLEQGGTGELFF

d_gene: TRBD2
v_gene: TRBV7-9
len: 16
abundance: many
j_gene: TRBJ2-5
CDR3nt: TGTGCCACTCGCCCGGGACTAGCGGGGGGGCCGGAGACCCAGTACTTC
CDR3aa: CATRPGLAGGPETQYF

d_gene: NA
v_gene: TRBV12-5
len: 12
abundance: NA
j_gene: TRBJ1-1
CDR3nt: TGTGCTAGTGGTTTGGGGGGGCCTGAAGCTTTCTTT
CDR3aa: CASGLGGPEAFF

d_gene: NA
v_gene: TRBV5-1
len: 16
abundance: few
j_gene: TRBJ1-4
CDR3nt: TGCGCCAGCAGCTCATCAGGGGTTATAATAAATGAAAAACTGTTTTTT
CDR3aa: CASSSSGVIINEKLFF

d_gene: NA
v_gene: TRBV7-6
len: 13
abundance: many
j_gene: TRBJ1-1
CDR3nt: TGTGCCAGCGGACTCAGGGTAGGCACTGAAGCTTTCTTT
CDR3aa: CASGLRVGTEAFF

d_gene: NA
v_gene: TRBV6-1
len: 15
abundance: few
j_gene: TRBJ1-4
CDR3nt: TGTGCCAGCAGTAGTTACAGGATCTCCGTTGAAAAACTGTTTTTT
CDR3aa: CASSSYRISVEKLFF